Included here is one T cell receptor beta chain sequence, with context. Its antigen is not known. These data belong to a study of cytomegalovirus exposure and HLA in healthy donors. Study-level points and caveats: CMV serostatus was the only recorded immune exposure for donors. An analysis done earlier found most TCR beta V segments productive about 87% or about 30% of the time. Later analysis identified 16,000 or so TCR beta sequences associated with HLA alleles, using a false discovery rate threshold of 0.05.

V dropped 2 bases and J dropped 5; count of bases not matched to a gene: 5. This CDR3 has 14 amino acids. Looked up from germline, CDR1 is KGHSH and CDR2 is LQKENI. PCR was performed using 60 Vbeta and 13 Jbeta primers. This table comes from immunoSEQ multiplex PCR, and its TCRdb copy is limited to in-frame clones, with some not included. The sample consists of approximately 39,000 clones, over 60% of them appearing once. This sequence was found in a man aged 25-40 years in good health and CMV-seronegative. Sequenced material: PBMCs. This chain joins TRBV18 and TRBJ2-7; TRBD1 matches at 8 bases. The CDR3 nucleotides read TGTGCCAGCTCACCAGTCTCAGGGGGCCACGAGCAGTACTTC. Translation gives CASSPVSGGHEQYF.